The rows below give T cell receptor beta chains drawn from one sample of a study of T cell repertoires in cytomegalovirus infection. Antigens for these TCRs are unknown. TCRdb re-derived calls from the reads in MiXCR, one entry per CDR3 protein. The table shows roughly 80,000 distinct CDR3 sequences, with approximately 40% occurring only once. The sample consisted of CD8+ T cells from cultured PBMCs, taken from culture after CMV antigen stimulation. These receptors were obtained from a human donor in good health (CMV status not recorded). Some clones in this sample may be carry-over from other donors' samples. Each CDR3 is given with its conserved first and last residue. Expanded clones get a size class; other rows say once, few or many, or leave the size out.

v_gene	j_gene	abundance	CDR3aa
TRBV19	TRBJ1-2	few	CASRQGLNYGYTF
TRBV19	TRBJ1-1	.	CASSPGPTEVVGEAFF
TRBV6-1	TRBJ1-6	.	CASSPTLGIYHGQSSPLHF
TRBV11-1	TRBJ1-2	.	CASSLVGGLGYTF
TRBV7-2	TRBJ1-2	.	CASSSVVWDRAGYTF
TRBV19	TRBJ1-1	.	CASSLMVKRIF
TRBV7-8	TRBJ2-7	many	CASSLVYGEALEETYEQYF
TRBV27	TRBJ2-5	.	CASADRAQETQYF
TRBV7-9	TRBJ2-2	.	CASSYPSGTRNTGELFF
TRBV11-1	TRBJ2-1	.	CASSLLFTGGDEQFF
TRBV12-5	TRBJ2-1	.	CASGLYYGGLHSYNEQFF
TRBV4-1	TRBJ2-2	few	CASSQDGDTYLNTGELFF
TRBV19	TRBJ2-1	.	CASSTYNEQFF
TRBV11-2	TRBJ2-3	.	CASSFSSETDTQYF
TRBV7-8	TRBJ2-3	few	CASSGREKSTDTQYF
TRBV2	TRBJ2-1	.	CASRELLADSYNEQFF
TRBV12-5	TRBJ1-2	few	CASGYPQDRREGYTF
TRBV6-2/TRBV6-3	TRBJ2-5	.	CATGPETQYF
TRBV6-5	TRBJ1-3	.	CASSFLTDTGSGNTIYF
TRBV7-9	TRBJ1-1	.	CASSSNRGMNTEAFF
TRBV7-2	TRBJ2-7	.	CASSWDGTTGNEQYF
TRBV19	TRBJ2-2	.	CASSIFGGADTGELFF
TRBV9	TRBJ2-5	.	CASSVRAGGETQYF
TRBV20-1	TRBJ2-3	many	CSALRVGGTTTDTQYF
TRBV7-3	TRBJ2-1	.	CASGIPSGGPYNEQFF
TRBV7-6	TRBJ2-2	.	CASSLAFQKNTGELFF
TRBV20-1	TRBJ1-1	.	CSAGTGDTEAFF
TRBV7-6	TRBJ2-5	.	CASSLDWGQETQYF
TRBV7-9	TRBJ2-7	.	CASSLTASYEQYF
TRBV6-2/TRBV6-3	TRBJ2-7	few	CASSYSTETYEQYF
TRBV6-6	TRBJ2-5	.	CASSTKWGGDQETQYF
TRBV19	TRBJ2-7	.	CASSISSGVRGSYEQYF
TRBV6-2/TRBV6-3	TRBJ1-1	.	CASSPPGEVVTEAFF
TRBV12-3/TRBV12-4	TRBJ1-6	few	CASRENRQGWNSPLHF
TRBV7-9	TRBJ2-7	.	CASSLGDSYPYEQYF
TRBV11-2	TRBJ2-1	.	CASNPTGGNYNEQFF
TRBV7-2	TRBJ2-7	few	CASSLGVEQYF
TRBV7-8	TRBJ2-1	many	CASSERFDGGNEQFF
TRBV5-6	TRBJ1-1	few	CASFWGTVNTEAFF
TRBV12-3/TRBV12-4	TRBJ1-3	few	CASSIDRGGNTIYF
TRBV7-9	TRBJ2-7	.	CASSLGQGAFYEQYF
TRBV7-6	TRBJ2-3	.	CASSFPRAGTSTDTQYF
TRBV7-2	TRBJ2-3	.	CASFDGSDTQYF
TRBV7-2	TRBJ2-3	many	CASSLWRQTDTQYF
TRBV11-2	TRBJ2-1	.	CASRYEIVSSYNEQFF
TRBV4-1	TRBJ1-4	.	CASSRPDQGVEKLFF
TRBV19	TRBJ1-1	few	CASRDWDREGGTEAFF
TRBV28	TRBJ1-2	few	CASSWTGTNYGYTF
TRBV7-2	TRBJ2-3	.	CASSLVGRTDTQYF